Detailed here is one T cell receptor (beta chain). The germline CDR1 and CDR2 sequences are DFQATT and SNEGSKA (reference sequence). V was pared by 0 bases and J by 4 bases, with 15 bases between. The CDR3 runs 15 residues. A sample-barcoded 5' primer and a J-beta primer mix were used in a second PCR of about 7 to 12 cycles. TCRdb called the 5' RACE reads again in MiXCR, with one record for every CDR3 protein. This table has about 930,000 distinct CDR3 sequences, 25% to 30% appearing once. This entry belongs to a study of blood T cells in healthy people across ages. Another study also made use of these data, one on T cells of mothers and their children.

The sample was blood. This receptor was obtained from a woman in her thirties or forties in good health. The J gene is TRBJ1-1, the V gene TRBV20-1; D is possibly TRBD1 (6 bases). The CDR3, as DNA: TGCAGTGCTAGAGATGTATTGCGGGACATCACTGAAGCTTTCTTT. Its translation: CSARDVLRDITEAFF.